What follows are 21 T cell receptor beta chains derived from one specimen sequenced in a study of siplizumab effects on memory and regulatory T cells. Data came from immunoSEQ multiplex PCR; TCRdb stores just in-frame clones and leaves some out. The sample has 65,000 to 90,000 clones, 93% seen once; the top ten hold around 5%. Input material: CD8+ T cells sorted from blood. These receptors were taken from a human donor in good health.

The chain combines TRBV9 with TRBJ1-1, with D unclear. The CDR3 has 15 residues. Trimming pared 0 bases from V and 1 base from J, leaving 10 bases between. From germline, CDR1 is SGDLS and CDR2 YYNGEE. CDR3 sequence: CASSVGAPGNTEAFF. CDR3 nucleotides: TGTGCCAGCAGCGTAGGCGCCCCCGGGAACACTGAAGCTTTCTTT.

The chain joins TRBV12-5 to TRBJ2-2; a possible D gene is TRBD1 (6 bases). Between the trimmed V and J ends, which lost 7 bases and 5 bases, there was a span of 14 bases. The CDR3 has 14 residues. CDR1 LGHNT and CDR2 FRNRAP come from the germline V gene. CDR3 nucleotides: TGTGCTAGTGACCCACAGGGATTTACCGGGGAGCTGTTTTTT. Residues: CASDPQGFTGELFF.

The chain employs TRBV20-1 and TRBJ2-5; no reliable D call. Per the germline V gene, CDR1 is DFQATT and CDR2 is SNEGSKA (reference sequence). This CDR3 is 11 amino acids long. V was shortened by 6 bases and J by 2 bases, with 7 bases between the two germline ends. The CDR3 protein is CSAVGQETQYF. CDR3 nucleotide sequence: TGCAGTGCGGTGGGGCAAGAGACCCAGTACTTC.

The chain recombines TRBV27 with TRBJ2-2, with D perhaps matching TRBD1 (7 bases). The CDR3 contains 14 residues. From germline, CDR1 is MNHEY and CDR2 SMNVEV (reference sequence). Between the trimmed V and J ends, which lost 3 bases and 4 bases, there was a span of 9 bases. The CDR3 region is CASSFQGGTGELFF. The CDR3 region has the DNA TGTGCCAGCAGTTTTCAGGGGGGCACCGGGGAGCTGTTTTTT.

This clone showed up just a few times. The J gene is TRBJ1-2, the V gene TRBV6-5; 7 bases align to TRBD1. This CDR3 has 11 residues. The V segment lost 6 bases and the J segment 6 bases; nucleotides outside the gene matches: 1. The germline gives CDR1 MNHEY, CDR2 SVGAGI. The CDR3 DNA is TGTGCCAGCAGAACAGGGGATGGCTACACCTTC. Its translation: CASRTGDGYTF.

This clone was seen a few times. The V call is TRBV27, the J call TRBJ1-2; D is undetermined. Germline V gives CDR1 MNHEY, CDR2 SMNVEV (reference sequence). This CDR3 region has 12 residues. V was shortened by 0 bases and J by 8 bases, with 7 bases between the two germline ends. CDR3 in amino acids: CASSLSGTGYTF. As DNA, the CDR3 is TGTGCCAGCAGTTTATCAGGAACAGGCTACACCTTC.

The J gene is TRBJ2-3, the V gene TRBV13, with D possibly TRBD1 on 6 matching bases. This CDR3 contains 12 residues. With 1 base removed from V and 11 bases from J, the gap between germline ends came to 10 bases. Germline V CDR1 and CDR2: PRHDT, FYEKMQ (reference sequence). The CDR3 region has the DNA TGTGCCAGCAGCTTAGACGACAGGAAGCAGTATTTT. This sequence encodes CASSLDDRKQYF. Complete variable domain (other parts from reference TRBV13 and TRBJ2-3): AAGVIQSPRHLIKEKRETATLKCYPIPRHDTVYWYQQGPGQDPQFLISFYEKMQSDKGSIPDRFSAQQFSDYHSELNMSSLELGDSALYFCASSLDDRKQYFGPGTRLTVL.

Worth noting for this clone: Germline and junction disagree at one end, which may indicate a read error. The chain has TRBV2 and TRBJ2-5, with 9 nucleotides matching TRBD1. The J call may be in error: the DNA end matches TRBJ2-7 better. The CDR3 totals 13 residues. The germline V gene has CDR1 SNHLY and CDR2 FYNNEI. CDR3 DNA: TGTGCAAGCACGGGACAGGGAACCTACGAGCAGTACTTC. This sequence encodes CASTGQGTYEQYF.

V usage is TRBV7-3 and J usage is TRBJ2-3; D remains ambiguous. V dropped 4 bases and J dropped 2 bases, with 7 bases sitting between them. CDR3 size: 13 residues. From germline, CDR1 is SGHTA and CDR2 FQGTGA. The CDR3 DNA is TGTGCCAGCAGCTCTATTAACACAGATACGCAGTATTTT. Its protein product is CASSSINTDTQYF.

CDR3 protein: CASSQSRNYGYTF. The CDR3 DNA is TGTGCCAGCAGCCAATCCCGAAATTATGGCTACACCTTC. J is TRBJ1-2 and V is TRBV14; no clear D gene. This CDR3 has 13 residues. V was cut by 2 bases and J by 5 bases, with 9 bases left in between. In germline, CDR1 is SGHDN, CDR2 FVKESK.

The chain has TRBV19 and TRBJ2-7; 8 bases agree with TRBD1. CDR3 length: 15 amino acids. Germline V gives CDR1 LNHDA, CDR2 SQIVND (reference sequence). Trimming cost V 7 bases and J 0 bases; bases outside gene matches: 8. CDR3 sequence (DNA): TGTGCCAGTAAAATCACAGGGGGATCCTCCTACGAGCAGTACTTC. As protein: CASKITGGSSYEQYF.

This sequence joins TRBV11-2 and TRBJ2-1; 12 bases align to TRBD2. Germline V gene sequence: CDR1 SGHAT, CDR2 FQNNGV. V shed 5 bases and J 4 bases; nucleotides not matched to a gene: 12. This CDR3 region has 18 residues. As DNA, the CDR3 is TGTGCCAGCAGCCAACTAGCGGGGGGTCTACCTGAATACAATGAGCAGTTCTTC. It translates to CASSQLAGGLPEYNEQFF.

The chain combines TRBV9 with TRBJ1-1; TRBD1 is a possible D gene (6 bases). In germline, CDR1 is SGDLS, CDR2 YYNGEE. V was pared by 0 bases and J by 4 bases, with 16 bases between. The CDR3 totals 16 residues. In DNA, the CDR3 is TGTGCCAGCAGCGTAGAGGGGGACGGATATGGCACTGAAGCTTTCTTT. Its translation is CASSVEGDGYGTEAFF. Drawing the rest from reference TRBV9 and TRBJ1-1, the complete variable domain is DSGVTQTPKHLITATGQRVTLRCSPRSGDLSVYWYQQSLDQGLQFLIQYYNGEERAKGNILERFSAQQFPDLHSELNLSSLELGDSALYFCASSVEGDGYGTEAFFGQGTRLTVV.

The rearrangement joins TRBV4-1 to TRBJ2-5; D might be TRBD2 (6 bases). The CDR3 consists of 15 residues. Between the trimmed V and J ends, which lost 1 base and 3 bases, there was a span of 12 bases. CDR1 is MGHRA and CDR2 is YSYEKL in the germline V gene. CDR3 protein: CASSQVTSQEETQYF. Here the CDR3 DNA reads TGCGCCAGCAGCCAAGTTACTAGCCAGGAAGAGACCCAGTACTTC.

The chain uses TRBV4-3 and TRBJ1-2; D gene ambiguous. V lost 0 bases, J lost 1 base, and 9 bases lay in between. This CDR3 spans 15 amino acids. Germline CDR1 reads LGHNA; CDR2 reads YSLEER. CDR3 DNA: TGCGCCAGCAGCCAAGAGGCACAGCTTAACTATGGCTACACCTTC. Translated, it gives CASSQEAQLNYGYTF.

The chain joins TRBV5-4 to TRBJ1-2; possible D gene TRBD1, 6 bases. Trimming shortened V by 6 bases and J by 4 bases, and 16 bases separated the two germline ends. Germline assignment: CDR1 SGHNT and CDR2 YYREEE (reference sequence). CDR3 length: 14 residues. The CDR3 region is CASKIAGDGYGYTF. For the CDR3, the DNA is TGTGCCAGCAAGATAGCAGGGGATGGCTATGGCTACACCTTC.

The chain employs TRBV9 and TRBJ1-2; D not resolved. This CDR3 has 13 residues. Germline CDR1 is SGDLS and CDR2 is YYNGEE. V lost 6 bases and J 2 bases, leaving 11 bases between the germline ends. The CDR3 DNA reads TGTGCCAGCACCCAGGCGGGAAACTATGGCTACACCTTC. Its translation is CASTQAGNYGYTF.

J is TRBJ1-3 and V is TRBV6-1, with D maybe TRBD1 (5 bases). This CDR3 spans 15 amino acids. V lost 2 bases to trimming and J lost 4 bases, with 12 bases between them. Germline CDR1 MNHNS, CDR2 SASEGT. The DNA of the CDR3 is TGTGCCAGCAGTGAATCTGCAGGGCAAGGAAACACCATATATTTT. As protein: CASSESAGQGNTIYF.

This chain connects TRBV29-1 to TRBJ1-2; weak D call: TRBD1 (5 bases). V lost 6 bases and J lost 8, with 22 bases in between. The CDR3 has 14 residues. The V gene's germline CDR1 is SQVTM and CDR2 ANQGSEA. The CDR3 nucleotides read TGCAGCGTATTCCAGGGAGGTGATCCTGTCGGCTACACCTTC. This sequence encodes CSVFQGGDPVGYTF.

The chain joins TRBV10-2 to TRBJ2-5; D is perhaps TRBD2 (6 bases). The DNA end is a closer match to TRBJ2-7, so the J assignment may be wrong. Per the germline V gene, CDR1 is WSHSY and CDR2 is SAAADI. The CDR3 spans 14 residues. The CDR3, as DNA: TGCGCCAGCAGTTTAGCGGCCAGCTCCTACGAGCAGTACTTC. Translation: CASSLAASSYEQYF.

V usage is TRBV15 and J usage is TRBJ1-4, with no clear D. Between the trimmed V and J ends, which lost 0 bases and 0 bases, there was a span of 5 bases. Per the germline V gene, CDR1 is LNHNV and CDR2 is YYDKDF (reference sequence). The CDR3 covers 15 residues. CDR3 in amino acids: CATSRDSATNEKLFF. CDR3 sequence (DNA): TGTGCCACCAGCAGAGACAGCGCAACTAATGAAAAACTGTTTTTT. Full variable domain (remainder filled in from reference TRBV15 and TRBJ1-4): DAMVIQNPRYQVTQFGKPVTLSCSQTLNHNVMYWYQQKSSQAPKLLFHYYDKDFNNEADTPDNFQSRRPNTSFCFLDIRSPGLGDTAMYLCATSRDSATNEKLFFGSGTQLSVL.